The entry that follows covers one T cell receptor beta chain sequence. This sample stems from a study of blood T cell repertoires in COVID-19. Study at large: Donors in the United States, Italy and Spain gave samples during acute or convalescent COVID-19.

The germline CDR1 and CDR2 sequences are MNHEY and SVGAGI. This CDR3 is 14 amino acids long. Trimming removed 3 bases from V and 5 bases from J, with 13 bases in between. Original processing notes: Amplification of reference gene primers provided the estimated nucleated cell counts. Assay used: immunoSEQ multiplex PCR; TCRdb lists only in-frame clones, some missing. The D gene and trimming were derived from the DNA, and the V and J assignments and clone size from that table. The table shows approximately 190,000 clones, with around 84% occurring only once. This TCR was sampled from a man aged 30 to 39 with active or convalescent COVID-19. V and J are TRBV6-5 and TRBJ1-1; D is possibly TRBD1 (6 bases). The sample taken for sequencing was peripheral blood. In DNA, the CDR3 is TGTGCCAGCAGTTATCGTAGGGGGGGGACTGAAGCTTTCTTT. Translated: CASSYRRGGTEAFF.